These 25 T cell receptor beta chains originate from one sample sequenced in a study of OX40 agonist ivuxolimab in advanced cancers. Library prep was done by the immunoSEQ multiplex PCR assay. TCRdb retrieved this table from immuneACCESS and kept in-frame rearrangements only. Not all clones are present; in checked studies, unresolved V genes account for under half, and no reason is known for the remainder. This sample comprises around 10,000 clones, around 78% of them detected only once. About 20% of the sample is in the top ten clones. The sample was CD4+ or CD8+ T cells sorted from blood, taken in a trial of the OX40 agonist ivuxolimab. Every receptor here comes from an adult with an advanced solid tumor such as melanoma, head and neck, liver or kidney cancer.

The chain joins TRBV5-8 to TRBJ1-5; D is unresolved. V was cut by 0 bases and J by 3 bases, with 10 bases left in between. Germline V gene data show CDR1 as SGHTS and CDR2 as YDEGEE. The length of the CDR3 is 15 residues. The chain's CDR3 is CASSLGAQANQPQHF. The CDR3 DNA reads as TGTGCCAGCAGCTTGGGGGCGCAGGCCAATCAGCCCCAGCATTTT.

This chain connects TRBV5-4 to TRBJ2-7; 8 bases align to TRBD1. The germline CDR1 and CDR2 sequences are SGHNT and YYREEE (reference sequence). The CDR3 length is 15 residues. Germline trimming cut 4 bases from V and 6 bases from J; bases unmatched to any gene: 12. The CDR3 loop reads CASSPGQGSLLEQYF. The CDR3 DNA reads TGTGCCAGCAGCCCCGGACAGGGAAGCCTGCTCGAGCAGTACTTC.

J is TRBJ1-2 and V is TRBV4-1; tentatively, D is TRBD1 (5 bases). The CDR3 runs 17 residues. In germline, CDR1 is MGHRA, CDR2 YSYEKL. Trimming took off 2 bases at V and 0 bases at J, with 16 bases between the two ends. CDR3 in DNA: TGCGCCAGCAGCCAAAGCCGCCGGGACCCAACTAACTATGGCTACACCTTC. Translation: CASSQSRRDPTNYGYTF.

The CDR3: CASSLVGNQPQHF. The CDR3, as DNA: TGTGCCAGCAGCTTAGTTGGCAATCAGCCCCAGCATTTT. This rearrangement joins TRBV7-9 to TRBJ1-5, with D unclear. The germline gives CDR1 SEHNR, CDR2 FQNEAQ (reference sequence). Trimming took off 1 base at V and 2 bases at J, with 3 bases between the two ends. The CDR3 length is 13 residues.

The chain employs TRBV4-3 and TRBJ2-7; maybe TRBD1 (5 bases). The CDR3 extends over 15 amino acids. Germline V gives CDR1 LGHNA, CDR2 YSLEER. Trimming stripped 4 bases from V and 4 bases from J, with 17 bases between. In DNA form, the CDR3 reads TGCGCCAGCAGCCTCGATCAGGGTATTGGTTACGAGCAGTACTTC. This translates into CASSLDQGIGYEQYF.

The V gene is TRBV7-2, the J gene TRBJ2-7, with D possibly TRBD1 on 6 matching bases. The V and J ends lost 5 bases and 0 bases respectively, with 11 bases between them. Germline CDR1 reads SGHTA; CDR2 reads FQGNSA. The CDR3 covers 14 residues. In DNA form, the CDR3 reads TGTGCCAGCAGCAGGGACATTAGCTCCTACGAGCAGTACTTC. Translating gives CASSRDISSYEQYF.

The V call is TRBV29-1, the J call TRBJ1-3; tentatively, D is TRBD1 (5 bases). The germline CDR1 and CDR2 sequences are SQVTM and ANQGSEA. Trimming left V 4 bases short and J 4 bases short, with 11 bases between. This CDR3 has 13 amino acids. The DNA for the CDR3 is TGCAGCGTTGTGGGGGGTGACGGAAACACCATATATTTT. Residues: CSVVGGDGNTIYF. The full variable domain, in which reference TRBV29-1 and TRBJ1-3 provide the parts outside the CDR3, is SAVISQKPSRDICQRGTSLTIQCQVDSQVTMMFWYRQQPGQSLTLIATANQGSEATYESGFVIDKFPISRPNLTFSTLTVSNMSPEDSSIYLCSVVGGDGNTIYFGEGSWLTVV.

The rearrangement links TRBV28 to TRBJ2-7; D assignment may be TRBD1 or TRBD2 (5 bases each). This CDR3 is built from 15 residues. Germline CDR1 is MDHEN and CDR2 is SYDVKM. V was clipped by 6 bases and J by 2 bases, with 17 bases between them. CDR3 amino acids: CASSSGTGIAYEQYF. The CDR3 nucleotides are TGTGCCAGCAGCTCAGGGACGGGAATAGCCTACGAGCAGTACTTC. Together with reference TRBV28 and TRBJ2-7, the CDR3 gives the full variable domain: DVKVTQSSRYLVKRTGEKVFLECVQDMDHENMFWYRQDPGLGLRLIYFSYDVKMKEKGDIPEGYSVSREKKERFSLILESASTNQTSMYLCASSSGTGIAYEQYFGPGTRLTVT.

The chain is built from TRBV6-6 and TRBJ2-7, with 7 nucleotides matching TRBD2. The CDR3 is 16 amino acids. V was clipped by 0 bases and J by 5 bases; unmatched bases: 10. Germline-derived CDR1 and CDR2 are MNHNY and SVGAGI (reference sequence). The CDR3 DNA sequence: TGTGCCAGCAGTTACTCGACGTCAGGGAGGGGCAACGAGCAGTACTTC. Encoded protein: CASSYSTSGRGNEQYF.

This clone was counted between two and nine times. This chain joins TRBV7-8 and TRBJ2-7; 9 bases match TRBD1. This CDR3 has 13 amino acids. The J segment lost 5 bases and the V segment lost 7 bases, leaving 6 bases of the junction unmatched. Germline V gene lookup returns CDR1 SGHVS and CDR2 FQNEAQ. For the CDR3, the DNA is TGTGCCAGCATGGAGGGACAGGGCCACGAGCAGTACTTC. It yields the protein CASMEGQGHEQYF.

V is TRBV19 and J is TRBJ1-5; D is possibly TRBD1 (6 bases). The CDR3 length is 14 residues. Trimming stripped 4 bases from V and 3 bases from J, with 10 bases between. The germline V gene has CDR1 LNHDA and CDR2 SQIVND (reference sequence). CDR3 coding DNA: TGTGCCAGTAGTAACAACAGGGCCAATCAGCCCCAGCATTTT. This codes for CASSNNRANQPQHF. The entire variable domain, with the rest obtained from reference TRBV19 and TRBJ1-5, is as follows: DGGITQSPKYLFRKEGQNVTLSCEQNLNHDAMYWYRQDPGQGLRLIYYSQIVNDFQKGDIAEGYSVSREKKESFPLTVTSAQKNPTAFYLCASSNNRANQPQHFGDGTRLSIL.

The gene calls are TRBV7-9 and TRBJ2-5, with D perhaps assigned TRBD1 or TRBD2 (5 bases each). V was pared by 3 bases and J by 4 bases, with 15 bases between. The CDR3 is 15 residues long. Germline CDR1 and CDR2: SEHNR and FQNEAQ (reference sequence). CDR3 sequence (DNA): TGTGCCAGCAGCTTCCCCTTGGGGGAACTAGAGACCCAGTACTTC. It codes for CASSFPLGELETQYF.

The V call is TRBV19, the J call TRBJ2-1, with D possibly called TRBD1 or TRBD2 (6 bases each). Between the trimmed V and J ends, which lost 6 bases and 0 bases, there was a span of 15 bases. Germline V gene lookup returns CDR1 LNHDA and CDR2 SQIVND (reference sequence). This CDR3 region has 16 residues. CDR3 coding DNA: TGTGCCAGTAGGACCTCGGGGGCCAGCTCCTACAATGAGCAGTTCTTC. Translation gives CASRTSGASSYNEQFF.

The rearrangement joins TRBV7-9 to TRBJ1-1; no reliable D call. Trimming shortened V by 3 bases and J by 2 bases, and 4 bases separated the two germline ends. The CDR3 has 12 residues. Germline V lookup: CDR1 SEHNR, CDR2 FQNEAQ (reference sequence). The CDR3 spells CASSLYNTEAFF. In DNA, the CDR3 is TGTGCCAGCAGCTTGTATAACACTGAAGCTTTCTTT.

The J gene is TRBJ2-3, the V gene TRBV18, with 8 positions matching TRBD2. The CDR3 is 18 residues long. Germline CDR1 KGHSH, CDR2 LQKENI. The J segment lost 2 bases and the V segment lost 5 bases, leaving 15 bases of the junction unmatched. The CDR3 nucleotides read TGTGCCAGCTCAACCACCGTAGTAGCGGGGAGATCCACAGATACGCAGTATTTT. It yields the protein CASSTTVVAGRSTDTQYF.

V and J are TRBV5-6 and TRBJ1-1, with D tentatively TRBD1 (5 bases). Looked up from germline, CDR1 is SGHDT and CDR2 is YYEEEE. CDR3 length: 11 residues. V lost 0 bases and J 11 bases, leaving 8 bases between the germline ends. The CDR3 here is CASSLGGDAFF. The CDR3 nucleotides are TGTGCCAGCAGCTTGGGGGGGGACGCTTTCTTT. The variable domain in full, completed from reference TRBV5-6 and TRBJ1-1, reads DAGVTQSPTHLIKTRGQQVTLRCSPKSGHDTVSWYQQALGQGPQFIFQYYEEEERQRGNFPDRFSGHQFPNYSSELNVNALLLGDSALYLCASSLGGDAFFGQGTRLTVV.

This clone was picked up a small number of times. The CDR3 nucleotides read TGTGCCAGCAGCTCAAGGGACGGGATCTCTGGAAACACCATATATTTT. Its translation is CASSSRDGISGNTIYF. The gene calls are TRBV11-3 and TRBJ1-3; possible D gene TRBD1, 5 bases. V shed 4 bases and J shed 0 bases, with 13 bases lying between them. This CDR3 contains 16 residues. Germline CDR1 is SGHNT and CDR2 is YENEEA.

V gene TRBV28 combines with J gene TRBJ2-1, with 11 bases that match TRBD2. This CDR3 has 14 residues. Germline CDR1 reads MDHEN; CDR2 reads SYDVKM. V was clipped by 8 bases and J by 4 bases; unmatched bases: 4. CDR3 bases: TGTGCCAGCGTTACTAGCGGGGGATACAATGAGCAGTTCTTC. It translates to CASVTSGGYNEQFF.

This chain uses TRBV29-1 with TRBJ2-2; D is unresolved. The CDR3 loop spans 12 amino acids. Germline CDR1 reads SQVTM; CDR2 reads ANQGSEA. V shed 4 bases and J shed 4 bases, with 7 bases lying between them. Here the CDR3 reads CSVVKGTGELFF. The CDR3 nucleotides read TGCAGCGTTGTTAAAGGCACCGGGGAGCTGTTTTTT.

The V gene is TRBV27, the J gene TRBJ2-1, with 8 bases aligning to TRBD1. Losses at the gene ends were 0 bases for V and 3 bases for J; bases not matched to a gene: 4. This CDR3 is 16 amino acids long. The germline V gene encodes CDR1 MNHEY and CDR2 SMNVEV (reference sequence). The CDR3 loop is CASSLSETGVYNEQFF. Written as DNA, the CDR3 is TGTGCCAGCAGTTTATCTGAGACAGGGGTCTACAATGAGCAGTTCTTC.

V usage is TRBV5-1 and J usage is TRBJ2-5; a weak D match, TRBD2 (6 bases). CDR3 length: 15 amino acids. Per the germline V gene, CDR1 is SGHRS and CDR2 is YFSETQ. The V end lost 0 bases, the J end lost 5 bases, and 14 bases lay between the germline ends. CDR3 DNA sequence: TGCGCCAGCAGCTTGGGTTTCGGAGGGACGGAGACCCAGTACTTC. Residues: CASSLGFGGTETQYF.

The DNA for the CDR3 is TGTGCCAGCAAGTCTCATGGACAAGCCAACGTCCTGACTTTC. Amino acid sequence: CASKSHGQANVLTF. The genes are TRBV28 and TRBJ2-6; the D gene is possibly TRBD1 (5 bases). V lost 7 bases and J lost 7, with 14 bases in between. From germline, CDR1 is MDHEN and CDR2 SYDVKM. CDR3 length: 14 residues.

The chain combines TRBV4-1 with TRBJ2-2, with D perhaps being TRBD1 or TRBD2 (5 bases each). The CDR3 is 15 amino acids. V dropped 3 bases and J dropped 5 bases, with 13 bases sitting between them. From germline, CDR1 is MGHRA and CDR2 YSYEKL. The CDR3 DNA sequence: TGCGCCAGCAGCCAGGCCGGGACGGTGACCGGGGAGCTGTTTTTT. This encodes CASSQAGTVTGELFF.

The V call is TRBV10-2, the J call TRBJ2-1; 15 nucleotides agree with TRBD2. Trimming removed 6 bases from V and 5 bases from J; junction bases left unmatched: 8. The CDR3 is made up of 17 amino acids. Germline CDR1 WSHSY, CDR2 SAAADI. CDR3: CASRAGLAGGINNEQFF. CDR3 nucleotide sequence: TGCGCCAGCAGGGCGGGACTAGCGGGGGGAATTAACAATGAGCAGTTCTTC.

This chain joins TRBV7-8 and TRBJ2-3, with TRBD2 identical over 10 bases. The J segment lost 4 bases and the V segment lost 4 bases, leaving 5 bases of the junction unmatched. The germline gives CDR1 SGHVS, CDR2 FQNEAQ. The CDR3 runs 15 residues. CDR3 protein: CASSSRTSGPDTQYF. The CDR3 bases are TGTGCCAGCAGCTCACGGACTAGCGGCCCAGATACGCAGTATTTT. Full variable domain (missing parts from reference TRBV7-8 and TRBJ2-3): GAGVSQSPRYKVAKRGQDVALRCDPISGHVSLFWYQQALGQGPEFLTYFQNEAQLDKSGLPSDRFFAERPEGSVSTLKIQRTQQEDSAVYLCASSSRTSGPDTQYFGPGTRLTVL.